This T cell receptor beta chain is from a study of CD8+ T cells in alopecia areata. Study findings and constraints: The study found TCR sharing across patients less clear than in mice, possibly for HLA reasons.

Punch biopsies of lesional scalp, plus peripheral blood, were taken from alopecia areata patients. To note about this clone: Its antigen is currently unknown.

The germline CDR1 and CDR2 sequences are MNHEY and SMNVEV (reference sequence). With 6 bases clipped from V and 7 bases from J, the junction kept 18 bases outside the gene matches. The CDR3 sequence is 17 residues long. cDNA reverse transcribed from extracted RNA served as the sequencing template. Libraries were prepared by immunoSEQ multiplex PCR; TCRdb keeps only in-frame clonotypes and omits some of them. The sample yields roughly 150,000 clones, over 70% seen once. The sequencing here drew on CD8+ T cells sorted from blood, taken at week 0. This TCR came from a human donor with alopecia areata. The chain is built from TRBV27 and TRBJ2-7, with TRBD2 matching over 10 bases. CDR3 sequence: CASSRAPSGGIKKEQYF. The CDR3 coding sequence is TGTGCCAGCAGCCGCGCACCTAGCGGGGGAATTAAGAAAGAGCAGTACTTC.